The 22 T cell receptor beta chains given below trace back to one sample, sequenced in a study of CD4+ T cells in melanoma. TCRdb keeps only in-frame clones here, not all; method: immunoSEQ multiplex PCR. This table has some 50,000 clones, approximately 89% appearing once. The source material was peripheral blood. The receptors derive from a human donor with melanoma.

V is TRBV6-5 and J is TRBJ2-7, with D perhaps assigned TRBD1 or TRBD2 (5 bases each). The CDR3 totals 15 residues. Trimming removed 5 bases at V and 0 bases at J, with 14 bases between. The germline gives CDR1 MNHEY, CDR2 SVGAGI. This chain's CDR3 is CASSPTGTYSYEQYF. The CDR3 bases are TGTGCCAGCAGTCCTACCGGGACGTACTCCTACGAGCAGTACTTC.

This clone was recorded only once. The chain combines TRBV28 with TRBJ2-1; TRBD1 agrees at 9 bases. Germline CDR1 is MDHEN and CDR2 is SYDVKM. V lost 5 bases and J lost 0; bases outside the gene matches: 5. The CDR3 contains 16 residues. The CDR3 here is CASSTGTGSSYNEQFF. CDR3 nucleotide sequence: TGTGCCAGCAGTACCGGGACAGGGAGCTCCTACAATGAGCAGTTCTTC.

The rearrangement links TRBV6-5 to TRBJ2-7; perhaps TRBD2 as D (5 bases). Germline CDR1 MNHEY, CDR2 SVGAGI. The V gene lost 5 bases and the J gene lost 9 bases, with 20 bases spanning the gap. The CDR3 is 14 amino acids. CDR3 bases: TGTGCCAGCAGTGAGGAGGCAGCAACCCTTTGGCAGTACTTC. Its translation is CASSEEAATLWQYF.

The rearrangement uses TRBV4-1 and TRBJ1-1; D gene ambiguous. CDR1 and CDR2 from the germline V gene are MGHRA and YSYEKL. CDR3 size: 15 residues. Deletions cut 1 base from V and 4 bases from J, with 13 bases between. CDR3 DNA: TGCGCCAGCAGCCAAGGTTTTCAAGCGGCCACTGAAGCTTTCTTT. Translation gives CASSQGFQAATEAFF.

The chain links TRBV9 to TRBJ2-1, with D possibly being TRBD1 or TRBD2 (5 bases each). Germline CDR1 and CDR2: SGDLS and YYNGEE. The CDR3 is 16 residues long. Trimming took 0 bases from V and 0 from J, leaving 10 bases between them. The DNA of the CDR3 is TGTGCCAGCAGCGTAGGGGGGTTAAGCTCCTACAATGAGCAGTTCTTC. Its protein product is CASSVGGLSSYNEQFF.

This clone was picked up a small number of times. The genes are TRBV2 and TRBJ2-7; no firm D call. The V gene lost 2 bases and the J gene lost 3 bases, with 5 bases spanning the gap. Germline values: CDR1 SNHLY, CDR2 FYNNEI. The CDR3 contains 12 residues. The CDR3 DNA reads as TGTGCCAGCAGTGAACACTACTACGAGCAGTACTTC. It translates to CASSEHYYEQYF.

DNA for the CDR3: TGTGCCAGCAGTGAAGATGGGGTTACCAACGAGCAGTACTTC. This codes for CASSEDGVTNEQYF. The chain couples TRBV6-1 to TRBJ2-7; D gene ambiguous. Germline V gene data show CDR1 as MNHNS and CDR2 as SASEGT. Trimming left V 1 base short and J 5 bases short, with 12 bases between. The CDR3 extends over 14 amino acids.

The chain uses TRBV4-1 and TRBJ1-3; 9 nucleotides match TRBD1. This CDR3 is 14 amino acids long. Germline loops: CDR1 MGHRA, CDR2 YSYEKL. V was pared by 3 bases and J by 8 bases, with 5 bases of the junction left unmatched. Here the CDR3 reads CASSQAGQGYTIYF. The CDR3 DNA follows: TGCGCCAGCAGCCAGGCGGGACAGGGTTACACCATATATTTT.

This chain uses TRBV4-1 with TRBJ2-7; tentative D call: TRBD2 (6 bases). CDR1 and CDR2 from the germline V gene are MGHRA and YSYEKL. This CDR3 is built from 17 residues. V lost 0 bases and J 0 bases, leaving 15 bases between the germline ends. CDR3 amino acids: CASSQDLWAGRSYEQYF. The DNA of the CDR3 is TGCGCCAGCAGCCAAGATCTTTGGGCGGGGCGCTCCTACGAGCAGTACTTC.

The V gene is TRBV6-1, the J gene TRBJ2-7; weak D call: TRBD1 (6 bases). The V gene's germline CDR1 is MNHNS and CDR2 SASEGT. The CDR3 extends over 14 amino acids. Between the trimmed V and J ends, which lost 2 bases and 2 bases, there was a span of 10 bases. CDR3 region: CASSEQDSPYEQYF. CDR3 DNA sequence: TGTGCCAGCAGTGAACAGGACAGCCCCTACGAGCAGTACTTC.

The V gene is TRBV29-1, the J gene TRBJ2-3; D not certain. CDR3 length equals 14 residues. Between the trimmed V and J ends, which lost 3 bases and 8 bases, there was a span of 18 bases. CDR1 is SQVTM, CDR2 ANQGSEA, per germline. This CDR3 reads CSVDPRELPGTQYF. The CDR3, as DNA: TGCAGCGTTGACCCACGCGAACTACCGGGTACGCAGTATTTT.

The CDR3 nucleotides read TGTGCCAGCAGCCCACAGGGAATTCAGCCCCAGCATTTT. Protein product: CASSPQGIQPQHF. The chain has TRBV5-6 and TRBJ1-5; D is perhaps TRBD1 (6 bases). V gave up 4 bases and J gave up 6 bases, with 11 bases separating them. There are 13 residues in the CDR3. Germline CDR1 and CDR2: SGHDT and YYEEEE.

The rearrangement joins TRBV7-9 to TRBJ2-7; D might be TRBD1 (6 bases). Germline-derived CDR1 and CDR2 are SEHNR and FQNEAQ (reference sequence). Trimming cost V 3 bases and J 5 bases, with 14 bases left between them. CDR3 length: 14 amino acids. This CDR3 reads CASSLEDSFNEQYF. For the CDR3, the DNA is TGTGCCAGCAGCTTGGAGGACAGTTTTAACGAGCAGTACTTC.

This sequence joins TRBV5-1 and TRBJ2-7, with 8 nucleotides matching TRBD1. Per the germline V gene, CDR1 is SGHRS and CDR2 is YFSETQ. The CDR3 totals 15 residues. The trim removed 3 bases at V and 1 base at J, leaving 6 bases unmatched. CDR3 in amino acids: CASSWSGQGSYEQYF. The CDR3 coding sequence is TGCGCCAGCAGCTGGTCCGGACAGGGTTCCTACGAGCAGTACTTC.

This sequence joins TRBV19 and TRBJ1-5; 12 nucleotides match TRBD1. The CDR3 runs to 17 residues. V dropped 3 bases and J dropped 7; count of bases not matched to a gene: 10. Per germline, CDR1 LNHDA and CDR2 SQIVND (reference sequence). The CDR3 DNA follows: TGTGCCAGTAGTATTTGGGGACAGGGGGCGCGGAGGCAGCCCCAGCATTTT. Protein sequence: CASSIWGQGARRQPQHF.

The chain recombines TRBV27 with TRBJ2-7; D is possibly TRBD1 or TRBD2 (5 bases each). V shed 5 bases and J shed 6 bases, with 14 bases lying between them. This CDR3 contains 13 residues. The V gene's germline CDR1 is MNHEY and CDR2 SMNVEV (reference sequence). The CDR3 DNA reads TGTGCCAGCAGTGTCCGGACTGGGGGCGAGCAGTACTTC. It yields the protein CASSVRTGGEQYF.

This clone has only one observation. The J gene is TRBJ1-4, the V gene TRBV7-2; 11 bases match TRBD1. Germline V gene sequence: CDR1 SGHTA, CDR2 FQGNSA. J was trimmed by 6 bases and V by 4 bases; bases with no gene match: 1. The length of the CDR3 is 14 residues. CDR3 loop: CASSWDRGDEKLFF. CDR3 coding DNA: TGTGCCAGCAGCTGGGACAGGGGGGATGAAAAACTGTTTTTT. Using reference TRBV7-2 and TRBJ1-4 for the parts outside the CDR3, the full variable domain is GAGVSQSPSNKVTEKGKDVELRCDPISGHTALYWYRQSLGQGLEFLIYFQGNSAPDKSGLPSDRFSAERTGGSVSTLTIQRTQQEDSAVYLCASSWDRGDEKLFFGSGTQLSVL.

The rearrangement joins TRBV10-2 to TRBJ2-7; D may be TRBD2 (7 bases). Trimming cost V 6 bases and J 6 bases, with 18 bases left between them. CDR1 is WSHSY, CDR2 SAAADI, per germline. This CDR3 is 14 amino acids long. The chain's CDR3 is CASRVGGANAEQYF. In DNA form, the CDR3 reads TGCGCCAGCAGGGTAGGGGGGGCCAACGCCGAGCAGTACTTC.

V is TRBV4-1 and J is TRBJ2-5, with 11 positions matching TRBD2. The CDR3 length is 17 residues. Germline values: CDR1 MGHRA, CDR2 YSYEKL. V gave up 4 bases and J gave up 3 bases; unmatched junction bases: 10. This CDR3 is CASSPRNLAGGKETQYF. The CDR3 nucleotides are TGCGCCAGCAGCCCGCGGAATCTAGCGGGGGGAAAAGAGACCCAGTACTTC.

V gene TRBV14 combines with J gene TRBJ2-3; 9 bases map to TRBD1. Germline V gene lookup returns CDR1 SGHDN and CDR2 FVKESK. This CDR3 contains 15 residues. Unmatched junction bases numbered 5, after V lost 4 bases and J lost 3 bases. In nucleotides, the CDR3 is TGTGCCAGCAGCCCCGGACAGGGGAGGACAGATACGCAGTATTTT. This codes for CASSPGQGRTDTQYF.

The rearrangement joins TRBV27 to TRBJ2-6, with D maybe TRBD1 (5 bases). The CDR3 totals 15 residues. Trimming shortened V by 7 bases and J by 1 base, and 11 bases separated the two germline ends. The V gene's germline CDR1 is MNHEY and CDR2 SMNVEV (reference sequence). The CDR3 loop reads CASKQGPSGANVLTF. The CDR3 DNA sequence: TGTGCCAGCAAGCAGGGCCCATCTGGGGCCAACGTCCTGACTTTC.

The DNA for the CDR3 is TGCGCCAGCAGCTCGGGGGGATACAGGGCGGAGACCCAGTACTTC. The encoded protein is CASSSGGYRAETQYF. This chain uses TRBV5-1 with TRBJ2-5; weak D call: TRBD2 (7 bases). V was trimmed by 3 bases and J by 5 bases, leaving 17 bases between them. The CDR3 runs to 15 residues. From germline, CDR1 is SGHRS and CDR2 YFSETQ.